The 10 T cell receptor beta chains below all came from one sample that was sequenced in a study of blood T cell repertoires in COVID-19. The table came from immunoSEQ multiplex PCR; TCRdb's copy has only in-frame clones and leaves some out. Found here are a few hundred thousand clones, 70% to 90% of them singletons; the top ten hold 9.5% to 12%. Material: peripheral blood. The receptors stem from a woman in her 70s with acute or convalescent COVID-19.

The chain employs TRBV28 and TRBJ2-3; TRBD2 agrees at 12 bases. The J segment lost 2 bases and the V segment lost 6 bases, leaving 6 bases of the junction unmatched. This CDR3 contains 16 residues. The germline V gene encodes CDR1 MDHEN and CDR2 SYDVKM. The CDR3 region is CASSSRLAGDTDTQYF. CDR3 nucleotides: TGTGCCAGCAGCTCCCGACTAGCGGGAGACACAGATACGCAGTATTTT.

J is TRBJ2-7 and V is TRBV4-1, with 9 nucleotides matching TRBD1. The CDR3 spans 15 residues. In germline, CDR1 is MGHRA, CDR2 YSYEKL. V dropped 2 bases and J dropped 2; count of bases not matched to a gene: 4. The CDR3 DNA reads TGCGCCAGCAGCCAACCCTGGACAGGGGCCTACGAGCAGTACTTC. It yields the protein CASSQPWTGAYEQYF.

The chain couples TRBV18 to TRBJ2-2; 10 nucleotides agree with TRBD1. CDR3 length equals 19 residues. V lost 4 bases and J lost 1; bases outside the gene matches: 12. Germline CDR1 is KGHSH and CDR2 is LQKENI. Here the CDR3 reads CASSLLAGTGAVNTGELFF. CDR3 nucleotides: TGTGCCAGCTCACTCCTGGCGGGGACAGGGGCCGTGAACACCGGGGAGCTGTTTTTT.

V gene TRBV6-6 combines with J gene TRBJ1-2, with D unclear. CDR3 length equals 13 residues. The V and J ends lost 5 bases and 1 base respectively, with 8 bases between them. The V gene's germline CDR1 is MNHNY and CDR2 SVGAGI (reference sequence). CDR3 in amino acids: CASSPGFNYGYTF. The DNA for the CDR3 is TGTGCCAGCAGTCCGGGGTTTAACTATGGCTACACCTTC.

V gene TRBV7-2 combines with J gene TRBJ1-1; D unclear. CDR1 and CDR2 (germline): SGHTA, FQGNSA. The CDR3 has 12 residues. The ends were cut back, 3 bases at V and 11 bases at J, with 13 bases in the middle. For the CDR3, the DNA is TGTGCCAGCAGCTTGCGGGTCGGGAGGGCTTTCTTT. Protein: CASSLRVGRAFF.

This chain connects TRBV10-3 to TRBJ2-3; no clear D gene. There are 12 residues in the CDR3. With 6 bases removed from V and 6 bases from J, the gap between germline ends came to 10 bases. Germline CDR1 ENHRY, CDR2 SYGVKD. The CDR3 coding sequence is TGTGCCATCAGCGACCTGAGGGATACGCAGTATTTT. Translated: CAISDLRDTQYF.

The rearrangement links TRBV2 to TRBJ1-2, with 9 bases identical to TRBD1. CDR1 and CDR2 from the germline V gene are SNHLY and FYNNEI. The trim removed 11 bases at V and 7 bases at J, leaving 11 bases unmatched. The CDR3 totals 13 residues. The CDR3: CAGQEGQGFGYTF. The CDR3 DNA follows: TGTGCCGGACAGGAGGGACAGGGCTTTGGCTACACCTTC.

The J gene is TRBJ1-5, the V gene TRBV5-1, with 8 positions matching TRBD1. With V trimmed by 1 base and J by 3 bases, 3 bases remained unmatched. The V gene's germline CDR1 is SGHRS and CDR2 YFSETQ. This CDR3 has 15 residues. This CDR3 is CASSLSGGPNQPQHF. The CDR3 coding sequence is TGCGCCAGCAGCTTGTCAGGGGGCCCCAATCAGCCCCAGCATTTT.

The CDR3 spells CASSNWGTENTEAFF. The CDR3 bases are TGTGCCAGCAGCAACTGGGGGACAGAGAACACTGAAGCTTTCTTT. This chain uses TRBV2 with TRBJ1-1; 7 nucleotides match TRBD1. The CDR3 is 15 amino acids. Losses at the gene ends were 6 bases for V and 1 base for J; bases not matched to a gene: 8. Germline assignment: CDR1 SNHLY and CDR2 FYNNEI.

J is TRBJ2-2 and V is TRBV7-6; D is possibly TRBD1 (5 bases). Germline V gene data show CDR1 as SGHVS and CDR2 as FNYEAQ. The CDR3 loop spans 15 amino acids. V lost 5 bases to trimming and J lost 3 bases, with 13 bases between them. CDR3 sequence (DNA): TGTGCCAGCAGCCTACAGGTCCGGGACACCGGGGAGCTGTTTTTT. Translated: CASSLQVRDTGELFF.